A selection of T cell receptor beta chains follows, all from one sample in a study of Tregs in tolerant kidney transplant recipients. Their recognized antigens are unknown. Profiling relied on immunoSEQ multiplex PCR, and the TCRdb table lists in-frame clones only, not all of them. The repertoire consists of about 20,000 clones, with 55% to 75% occurring once and the leading ten covering around 3.7%. Sample: Tregs from blood cultured with allogeneic cells. The receptors were gathered from a human donor in good health. Each CDR3 is given with its conserved first and last residue. D genes are given only for firm matches. Size is stated for part of the rows, as once, few or many counts, or as a class when the clone is expanded.

j_gene	v_gene	d_gene	abundance	len	CDR3nt	CDR3aa
TRBJ2-1	TRBV19	.	medium-sized	15	TGTGCCAGTAGAGAGCGGATGAGCTCCTACAATGAGCAGTTCTTC	CASRERMSSYNEQFF
TRBJ2-3	TRBV9	.	.	13	TGTGCCAGCGCGTGGGGACCATCAGATACGCAGTATTTT	CASAWGPSDTQYF
TRBJ1-5	TRBV7-8	.	.	15	TGTGCCAGCAGCTTAGTGGGCAGGTTCGGGTGGGCCCAGCATTTT	CASSLVGRFGWAQHF
TRBJ2-4	TRBV5-1	TRBD1	.	13	TGCGCCAGCTCAGGGGGTTCCAAAAACATTCAGTACTTC	CASSGGSKNIQYF
TRBJ2-4	TRBV6-5	TRBD1	.	15	TGTGCCAGCAGTTACCTCGGGACAGGGAAAAACATTCAGTACTTC	CASSYLGTGKNIQYF
TRBJ1-6	TRBV5-4	.	.	14	TGTGCCAGCAGCTTATCCAGGGAAGGCTCACCCCTCCACTTT	CASSLSREGSPLHF
TRBJ2-2	TRBV5-1	.	.	15	TGCGCCAGCAGCTTGCTAGTGGGGAGTGCCGGGGAGCTGTTTTTT	CASSLLVGSAGELFF
TRBJ2-7	TRBV6-9	.	.	15	TGTGCCAGCAGGCCCCGACCCCTGAGCTCCTACGAGCAGTACTTC	CASRPRPLSSYEQYF
TRBJ2-2	TRBV5-1	.	.	15	TGCGCCAGCAGGGGGGCCGGGATTAACACCGGGGAGCTGTTTTTT	CASRGAGINTGELFF
TRBJ2-1	TRBV5-1	.	.	16	TGCGCCAGCAGCTTGCAAGCGGTAAGCTCCTACAATGAGCAGTTCTTC	CASSLQAVSSYNEQFF
TRBJ2-7	TRBV30	.	.	12	TGTGCCTGGAGTGTACTAAGCTACGAGCAGTACTTC	CAWSVLSYEQYF
TRBJ2-3	TRBV10-3	TRBD2	once	14	TGTGCCATCAGGGGAGCGGGAAGCACAGATACGCAGTATTTT	CAIRGAGSTDTQYF
TRBJ2-5	TRBV15	TRBD1	.	14	TGTGCCACCAGCAGGGGACAGGTCCAAGAGACCCAGTACTTC	CATSRGQVQETQYF
TRBJ2-5	TRBV7-2	.	.	14	TGTGCCAGCAGCCAGGGTCGAGGGGGAGAGACCCAGTACTTC	CASSQGRGGETQYF
TRBJ2-2	TRBV7-9	.	.	15	TGTGCCAGCAGCCTCAGGCGCCTGGGCACCGGGGAGCTGTTTTTT	CASSLRRLGTGELFF
TRBJ2-4	TRBV5-4	.	.	14	TGTGCCAGCAGCCCTGGGACAGCCAAAAACATTCAGTACTTC	CASSPGTAKNIQYF
TRBJ1-2	TRBV4-1	.	.	14	TGCGCCAGCAGCCAAGGGACGGGGCCCTATGGCTACACCTTC	CASSQGTGPYGYTF
TRBJ2-5	TRBV5-1	TRBD1	.	14	TGCGCCAGCAGCTTCGGACAGGTCGGAGAGACCCAGTACTTC	CASSFGQVGETQYF
TRBJ2-5	TRBV19	TRBD1	.	17	TGTGCCAGTAGTATCCGGGACAGGGGATATCAAAGAGAGACCCAGTACTTC	CASSIRDRGYQRETQYF
TRBJ2-2	TRBV5-5	TRBD1	.	17	TGTGCCAGCAGCTTGCTGGACAGGGGACAGAACACCGGGGAGCTGTTTTTT	CASSLLDRGQNTGELFF
TRBJ2-7	TRBV6-1	TRBD1	.	14	TGTGCCAGCAGCCCCGACAGGGGAACATACGAGCAGTACTTC	CASSPDRGTYEQYF
TRBJ2-5	TRBV7-6	TRBD1	few	15	TGTGCCAGCAGCTTAGGCCCGGGACAGGGGGAGACCCAGTACTTC	CASSLGPGQGETQYF
TRBJ2-3	TRBV10-1	TRBD2	.	15	TGCGCCACCAGAGCCGGGACTAGCTGGGGGGATACGCAGTATTTT	CATRAGTSWGDTQYF
TRBJ1-4	TRBV19	TRBD1	.	17	TGTGCCAGTAGTACCCGCGGACAGGGGGCAAGTAATGAAAAACTGTTTTTT	CASSTRGQGASNEKLFF
TRBJ2-7	TRBV6-5	.	medium-sized	14	TGTGCCAGCAGTTACATGGGGGAGATCTACGAGCAGTACTTC	CASSYMGEIYEQYF
TRBJ2-7	TRBV5-4	.	medium-sized	13	TGTGCCAGCAGCCTGGACGTAGCCTACGAGCAGTACTTC	CASSLDVAYEQYF
TRBJ1-4	TRBV7-2	.	once	14	TGTGCCAGCAGCTTAAGGAGTTGGGGGGGAAAACTGTTTTTT	CASSLRSWGGKLFF
TRBJ1-1	TRBV6-5	.	.	13	TGTGCCAGCAGCCGGACAGTCGACACTGAAGCTTTCTTT	CASSRTVDTEAFF
TRBJ2-7	TRBV7-9	.	few	14	TGTGCCAGCAGCTCCGGACTGTACTCCTACGAGCAGTACTTC	CASSSGLYSYEQYF
TRBJ2-1	TRBV9	.	.	12	TGTGCCAGCAGCGTAGCTCGGGACGAGCAGTTCTTC	CASSVARDEQFF
TRBJ2-1	TRBV5-4	.	few	11	TGTGCCAGCAGCTTTTACAATGAGCAGTTCTTC	CASSFYNEQFF
TRBJ2-2	TRBV11-2	.	.	14	TGTGCCAGCAGCCACGGGATTCACACCGGGGAGCTGTTTTTT	CASSHGIHTGELFF